The rows below give T cell receptor beta chains drawn from one sample of a study of cytomegalovirus exposure and HLA in healthy donors. Some clones are missing from TCRdb's copy, which holds only in-frame ones; the method was immunoSEQ multiplex PCR. The sample lists approximately 110,000 clones, around 78% occurring once. The specimen sequenced was PBMCs. These TCRs come from a man in his 60s in good health and CMV-seropositive. The CDR3 runs from the conserved cysteine through the conserved F or W. The order of the fields is V gene, clone size, J gene, D gene, CDR3 protein, CDR3 DNA. The D gene is left open where the match is weak. The size field is filled for only some rows; it gives once, few, many or a size class.

V gene: TRBV7-8; clone size: .; J gene: TRBJ2-7; D gene: .; CDR3 protein: CARPVSSYEQYF; CDR3 DNA: TGTGCCAGACCCGTCAGCTCCTACGAGCAGTACTTC
V gene: TRBV29-1; clone size: .; J gene: TRBJ2-7; D gene: .; CDR3 protein: CSVLGLETYEQYF; CDR3 DNA: TGCAGCGTTTTGGGACTCGAAACCTACGAGCAGTACTTC
V gene: TRBV7-8; clone size: .; J gene: TRBJ1-1; D gene: .; CDR3 protein: CASNPSPTSSEAFF; CDR3 DNA: TGTGCCAGCAACCCTTCGCCTACTTCTAGTGAAGCTTTCTTT
V gene: TRBV5-4; clone size: .; J gene: TRBJ2-5; D gene: .; CDR3 protein: CASSPGWIETQYF; CDR3 DNA: TGTGCCAGCAGCCCCGGGTGGATCGAGACCCAGTACTTC
V gene: TRBV30; clone size: .; J gene: TRBJ2-1; D gene: TRBD1; CDR3 protein: CAWDRGINEQFF; CDR3 DNA: TGTGCCTGGGACAGGGGTATCAATGAGCAGTTCTTC
V gene: TRBV19; clone size: .; J gene: TRBJ1-3; D gene: .; CDR3 protein: CASSITGYSGNTIYF; CDR3 DNA: TGTGCCAGTAGTATCACGGGTTACTCTGGAAACACCATATATTTT
V gene: TRBV7-2; clone size: once; J gene: TRBJ2-7; D gene: .; CDR3 protein: CASSLGTHSYEQYF; CDR3 DNA: TGTGCCAGCAGCCTGGGGACTCACTCCTACGAGCAGTACTTC
V gene: TRBV2; clone size: .; J gene: TRBJ2-2; D gene: TRBD1; CDR3 protein: CASSTGTGYTGELFF; CDR3 DNA: TGTGCCAGCAGCACCGGGACAGGGTACACCGGGGAGCTGTTTTTT
V gene: TRBV27; clone size: .; J gene: TRBJ1-3; D gene: .; CDR3 protein: CASSLKAARDSGNTIYF; CDR3 DNA: TGTGCCAGCAGTTTAAAGGCAGCTCGGGACTCGGGAAACACCATATATTTT
V gene: TRBV6-5; clone size: .; J gene: TRBJ1-5; D gene: TRBD1; CDR3 protein: CASRRQGAYQPQHF; CDR3 DNA: TGTGCCAGCAGACGACAGGGGGCTTATCAGCCCCAGCATTTT
V gene: TRBV6-6; clone size: many; J gene: TRBJ1-5; D gene: .; CDR3 protein: CASSDPVRVDQPQHF; CDR3 DNA: TGTGCCAGCAGTGACCCGGTGAGGGTGGATCAGCCCCAGCATTTT
V gene: TRBV6-5; clone size: .; J gene: TRBJ2-5; D gene: .; CDR3 protein: CASSYYDRKETQYF; CDR3 DNA: TGTGCCAGCAGTTATTATGACAGAAAGGAGACCCAGTACTTC
V gene: TRBV6-1; clone size: .; J gene: TRBJ2-1; D gene: .; CDR3 protein: CASRETANEQFF; CDR3 DNA: TGTGCCAGCAGGGAGACGGCCAATGAGCAGTTCTTC
V gene: TRBV29-1; clone size: once; J gene: TRBJ1-5; D gene: TRBD1; CDR3 protein: CSVREQGGNQPQHF; CDR3 DNA: TGCAGCGTTCGGGAACAGGGGGGGAATCAGCCCCAGCATTTT
V gene: TRBV28; clone size: .; J gene: TRBJ2-5; D gene: TRBD2; CDR3 protein: CASSSPRGGGAETQYF; CDR3 DNA: TGTGCCAGCAGTTCCCCTAGGGGCGGGGGGGCCGAGACCCAGTACTTC
V gene: TRBV5-1; clone size: .; J gene: TRBJ2-2; D gene: .; CDR3 protein: CASSLDEGVTGELFF; CDR3 DNA: TGCGCCAGCAGCTTGGATGAAGGGGTCACCGGGGAGCTGTTTTTT
V gene: TRBV6-5; clone size: .; J gene: TRBJ1-1; D gene: .; CDR3 protein: CASSFQGRTEAFF; CDR3 DNA: TGTGCCAGCAGTTTTCAGGGGCGGACTGAAGCTTTCTTT
V gene: TRBV7-8; clone size: .; J gene: TRBJ1-6; D gene: .; CDR3 protein: CASTSGTPMIPSPLHF; CDR3 DNA: TGTGCCAGCACCTCCGGGACACCTATGATTCCTTCACCCCTCCACTTT
V gene: TRBV10-3; clone size: .; J gene: TRBJ2-3; D gene: .; CDR3 protein: CAIRSGGRTDTQYF; CDR3 DNA: TGTGCCATCAGATCAGGGGGGAGGACAGATACGCAGTATTTT
V gene: TRBV6-5; clone size: .; J gene: TRBJ1-6; D gene: .; CDR3 protein: CASSPSFNSPLHF; CDR3 DNA: TGTGCCAGCAGTCCTTCCTTTAATTCACCCCTCCACTTT
V gene: TRBV4-1; clone size: .; J gene: TRBJ2-7; D gene: .; CDR3 protein: CASSQASQGRQQYF; CDR3 DNA: TGCGCCAGCAGCCAAGCTTCTCAGGGGAGACAGCAGTACTTC
V gene: TRBV19; clone size: few; J gene: TRBJ2-5; D gene: .; CDR3 protein: CASSDFSGETQYF; CDR3 DNA: TGTGCCAGTAGCGACTTCTCCGGAGAGACCCAGTACTTC
V gene: TRBV4-2; clone size: .; J gene: TRBJ2-7; D gene: .; CDR3 protein: CASSQDPLSPLEQYF; CDR3 DNA: TGTGCCAGCAGCCAAGATCCCCTTTCCCCCCTCGAGCAGTACTTC
V gene: TRBV6-5; clone size: .; J gene: TRBJ1-5; D gene: .; CDR3 protein: CASSPTRNQPQHF; CDR3 DNA: TGTGCCAGCAGTCCGACACGAAATCAGCCCCAGCATTTT
V gene: TRBV5-4; clone size: .; J gene: TRBJ2-1; D gene: .; CDR3 protein: CASSPREGGSYNEQFF; CDR3 DNA: TGTGCCAGCAGCCCCCGGGAAGGGGGCTCCTACAATGAGCAGTTCTTC
V gene: TRBV5-1; clone size: .; J gene: TRBJ1-4; D gene: .; CDR3 protein: CASSLAGGEKLFF; CDR3 DNA: TGCGCCAGCAGCTTGGCGGGTGGGGAAAAACTGTTTTTT
V gene: TRBV6-1; clone size: .; J gene: TRBJ2-2; D gene: TRBD1; CDR3 protein: CASTLDRVMAGELFF; CDR3 DNA: TGTGCCAGCACCCTGGACAGGGTGATGGCCGGGGAGCTGTTTTTT
V gene: TRBV2; clone size: .; J gene: TRBJ2-7; D gene: .; CDR3 protein: CASELSYEQYF; CDR3 DNA: TGTGCCAGCGAACTCTCCTACGAGCAGTACTTC
V gene: TRBV20-1; clone size: few; J gene: TRBJ1-2; D gene: .; CDR3 protein: CSARDSYGYTF; CDR3 DNA: TGCAGTGCTAGAGACAGTTATGGCTACACCTTC
V gene: TRBV5-4; clone size: few; J gene: TRBJ2-3; D gene: .; CDR3 protein: CASSFEGTDTQYF; CDR3 DNA: TGTGCCAGCAGCTTCGAGGGCACAGATACGCAGTATTTT
V gene: TRBV2; clone size: once; J gene: TRBJ1-5; D gene: .; CDR3 protein: CASGIGRGGNQPQHF; CDR3 DNA: TGTGCCAGCGGGATTGGAAGGGGGGGTAATCAGCCCCAGCATTTT
V gene: TRBV2; clone size: .; J gene: TRBJ2-7; D gene: .; CDR3 protein: CASSEAPRQEQYF; CDR3 DNA: TGTGCCAGCAGTGAAGCTCCTAGACAGGAGCAGTACTTC
V gene: TRBV2; clone size: .; J gene: TRBJ2-2; D gene: TRBD1; CDR3 protein: CASSTQGVKNTGELFF; CDR3 DNA: TGTGCCAGCAGTACACAGGGGGTGAAGAACACCGGGGAGCTGTTTTTT
V gene: TRBV29-1; clone size: .; J gene: TRBJ1-1; D gene: .; CDR3 protein: CSVFQGYNKQAFF; CDR3 DNA: TGCAGCGTATTCCAGGGATATAATAAGCAAGCTTTCTTT
V gene: TRBV5-1; clone size: .; J gene: TRBJ2-1; D gene: TRBD1; CDR3 protein: CASSLAGQGRDEQFF; CDR3 DNA: TGCGCCAGCAGCTTGGCTGGACAGGGTAGGGATGAGCAGTTCTTC
V gene: TRBV5-1; clone size: once; J gene: TRBJ1-1; D gene: .; CDR3 protein: CASSLNTGEEGAFF; CDR3 DNA: TGCGCCAGCAGCTTGAATACGGGAGAAGAAGGAGCTTTCTTT
V gene: TRBV15; clone size: few; J gene: TRBJ2-2; D gene: TRBD1; CDR3 protein: CATSRVRQGRELFF; CDR3 DNA: TGTGCCACCAGCAGAGTGAGACAGGGACGGGAGCTGTTTTTT
V gene: TRBV5-1; clone size: .; J gene: TRBJ2-1; D gene: TRBD1; CDR3 protein: CASSLAGTGSQNEQFF; CDR3 DNA: TGCGCCAGCAGCTTGGCCGGGACAGGGTCTCAGAATGAGCAGTTCTTC
V gene: TRBV5-1; clone size: .; J gene: TRBJ1-1; D gene: .; CDR3 protein: CASSPEAGNTEAFF; CDR3 DNA: TGCGCCAGCAGCCCGGAAGCGGGGAACACTGAAGCTTTCTTT
V gene: TRBV2; clone size: .; J gene: TRBJ1-3; D gene: .; CDR3 protein: CASSEARGGNTIYF; CDR3 DNA: TGTGCCAGCAGTGAAGCCCGGGGTGGAAACACCATATATTTT
V gene: TRBV13; clone size: .; J gene: TRBJ2-2; D gene: .; CDR3 protein: CASSPGTLITGELFF; CDR3 DNA: TGTGCCAGCAGCCCGGGGACTTTGATAACCGGGGAGCTGTTTTTT